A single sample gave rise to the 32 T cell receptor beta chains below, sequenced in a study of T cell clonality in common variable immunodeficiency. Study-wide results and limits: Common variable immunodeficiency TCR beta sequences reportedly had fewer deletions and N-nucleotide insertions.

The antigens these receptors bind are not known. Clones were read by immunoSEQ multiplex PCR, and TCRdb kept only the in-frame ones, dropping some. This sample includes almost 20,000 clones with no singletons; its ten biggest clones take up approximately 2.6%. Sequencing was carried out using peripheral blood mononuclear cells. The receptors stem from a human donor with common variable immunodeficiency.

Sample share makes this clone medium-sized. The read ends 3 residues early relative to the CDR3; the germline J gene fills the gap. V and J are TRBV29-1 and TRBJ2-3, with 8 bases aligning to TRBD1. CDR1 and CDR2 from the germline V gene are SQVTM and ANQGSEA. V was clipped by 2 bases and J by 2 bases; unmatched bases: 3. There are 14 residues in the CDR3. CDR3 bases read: TGCAGCGTTGAACAGGACAGGGCCACAGATACG. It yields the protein CSVEQDRATDT. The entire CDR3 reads CSVEQDRATDTQYF.

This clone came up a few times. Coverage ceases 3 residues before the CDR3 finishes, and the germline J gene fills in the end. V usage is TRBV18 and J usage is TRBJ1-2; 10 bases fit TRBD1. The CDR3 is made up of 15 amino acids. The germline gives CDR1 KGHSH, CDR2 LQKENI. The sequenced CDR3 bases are TGTGCCAGCTCACCAACGGAAGACAGGGGGCAGGGC. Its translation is CASSPTEDRGQG. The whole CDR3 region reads CASSPTEDRGQGYTF.

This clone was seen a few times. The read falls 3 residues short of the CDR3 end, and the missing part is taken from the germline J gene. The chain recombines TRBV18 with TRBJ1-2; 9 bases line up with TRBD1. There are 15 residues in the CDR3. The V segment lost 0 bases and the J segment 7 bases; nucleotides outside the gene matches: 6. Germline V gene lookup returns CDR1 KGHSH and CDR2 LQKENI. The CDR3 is CASSPPGDRVAGYTF. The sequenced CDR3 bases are TGTGCCAGCTCACCACCGGGGGACAGGGTGGCTGGC.

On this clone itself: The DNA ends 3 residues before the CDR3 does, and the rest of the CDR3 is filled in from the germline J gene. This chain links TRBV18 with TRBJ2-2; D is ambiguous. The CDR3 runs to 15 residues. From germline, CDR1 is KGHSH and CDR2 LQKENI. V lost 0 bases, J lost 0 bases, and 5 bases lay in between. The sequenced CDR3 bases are TGTGCCAGCTCACCACCTAGAACGAACACCGGGGAG. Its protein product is CASSPPRTNTGE. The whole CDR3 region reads CASSPPRTNTGELFF.

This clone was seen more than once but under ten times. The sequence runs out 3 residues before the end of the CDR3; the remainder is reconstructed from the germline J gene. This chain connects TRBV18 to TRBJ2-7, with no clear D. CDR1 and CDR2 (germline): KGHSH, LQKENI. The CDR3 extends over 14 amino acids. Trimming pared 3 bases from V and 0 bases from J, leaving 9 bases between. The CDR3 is CASSPFPSSYEQYF. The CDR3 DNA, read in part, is TGTGCCAGCTCACCTTTTCCTAGCTCCTACGAG.

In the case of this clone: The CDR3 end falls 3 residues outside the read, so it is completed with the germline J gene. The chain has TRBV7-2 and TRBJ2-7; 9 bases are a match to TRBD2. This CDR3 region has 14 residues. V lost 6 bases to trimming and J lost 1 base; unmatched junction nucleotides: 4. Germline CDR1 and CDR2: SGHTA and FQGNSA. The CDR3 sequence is CASSPSGRSYEQYF. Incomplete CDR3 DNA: TGTGCCAGCAGTCCAAGCGGGAGGTCCTACGAG.

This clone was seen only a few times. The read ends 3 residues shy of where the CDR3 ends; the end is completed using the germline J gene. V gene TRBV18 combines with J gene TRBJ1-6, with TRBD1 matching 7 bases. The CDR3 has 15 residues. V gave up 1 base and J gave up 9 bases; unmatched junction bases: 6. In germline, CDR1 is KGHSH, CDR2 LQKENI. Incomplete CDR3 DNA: TGTGCCAGCTCACCACAGAGACAGGGAGGTTCACCC. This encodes CASSPQRQGGSP. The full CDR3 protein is CASSPQRQGGSPLHF.

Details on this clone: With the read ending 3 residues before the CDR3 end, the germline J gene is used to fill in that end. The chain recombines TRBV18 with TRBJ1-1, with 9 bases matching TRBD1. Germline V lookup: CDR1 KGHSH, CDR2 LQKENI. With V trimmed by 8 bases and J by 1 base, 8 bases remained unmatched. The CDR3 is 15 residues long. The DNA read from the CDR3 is TGTGCCAGCCACAGGGGGCTCGAAGGGAACACTGAA. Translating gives CASHRGLEGNTE. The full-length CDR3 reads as CASHRGLEGNTEAFF. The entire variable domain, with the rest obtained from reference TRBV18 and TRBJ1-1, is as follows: NAGVMQNPRHLVRRRGQEARLRCSPMKGHSHVYWYRQLPEEGLKFMVYLQKENIIDESGMPKERFSAEFPKEGPSILRIQQVVRGDSAAYFCASHRGLEGNTEAFFGQGTRLTVV.

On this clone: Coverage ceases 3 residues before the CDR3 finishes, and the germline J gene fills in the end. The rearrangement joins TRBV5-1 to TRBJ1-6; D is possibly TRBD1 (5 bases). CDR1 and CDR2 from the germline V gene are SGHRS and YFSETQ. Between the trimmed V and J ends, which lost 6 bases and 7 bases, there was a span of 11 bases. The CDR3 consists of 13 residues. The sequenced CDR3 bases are TGCGCCAGCACCGACAGAGAGAATTCACCC. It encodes CASTDRENSP. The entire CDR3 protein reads CASTDRENSPLHF.

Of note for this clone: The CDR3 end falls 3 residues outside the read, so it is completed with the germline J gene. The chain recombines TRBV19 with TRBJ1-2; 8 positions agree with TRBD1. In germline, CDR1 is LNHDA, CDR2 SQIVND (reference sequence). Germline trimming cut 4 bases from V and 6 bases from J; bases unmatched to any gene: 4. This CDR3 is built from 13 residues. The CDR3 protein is CASSTDRANGYTF. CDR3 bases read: TGTGCCAGTAGTACGGACAGGGCGAATGGC. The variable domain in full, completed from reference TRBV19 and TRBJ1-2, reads DGGITQSPKYLFRKEGQNVTLSCEQNLNHDAMYWYRQDPGQGLRLIYYSQIVNDFQKGDIAEGYSVSREKKESFPLTVTSAQKNPTAFYLCASSTDRANGYTFGSGTRLTVV.

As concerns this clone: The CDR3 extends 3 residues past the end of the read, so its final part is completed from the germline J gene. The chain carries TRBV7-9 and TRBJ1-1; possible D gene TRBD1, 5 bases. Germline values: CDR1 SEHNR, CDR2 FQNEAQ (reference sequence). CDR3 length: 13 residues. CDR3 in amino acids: CASSVPRTIEAFF. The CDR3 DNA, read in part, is TGTGCCAGCAGCGTCCCGAGGACAATCGAA.

The CDR3 protein is CASSLDRATRGEQFF. The part of the CDR3 DNA that was read is TGTGCCAGCAGCTTAGACAGGGCAACGCGAGGTGAG. V is TRBV7-9 and J is TRBJ2-1, with D perhaps matching TRBD1 (6 bases). The CDR3 end falls 3 residues outside the read, so it is completed with the germline J gene. Per the germline V gene, CDR1 is SEHNR and CDR2 is FQNEAQ (reference sequence). The CDR3 has 15 residues. The V end was cut by 1 base, the J end by 9 bases, with 16 bases between.

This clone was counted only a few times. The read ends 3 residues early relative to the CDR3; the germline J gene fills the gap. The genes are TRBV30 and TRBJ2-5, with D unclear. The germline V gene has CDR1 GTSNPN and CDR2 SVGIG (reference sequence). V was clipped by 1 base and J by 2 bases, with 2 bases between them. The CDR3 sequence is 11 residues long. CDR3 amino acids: CAWSAQETQYF. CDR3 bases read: TGTGCCTGGAGTGCTCAAGAGACC.

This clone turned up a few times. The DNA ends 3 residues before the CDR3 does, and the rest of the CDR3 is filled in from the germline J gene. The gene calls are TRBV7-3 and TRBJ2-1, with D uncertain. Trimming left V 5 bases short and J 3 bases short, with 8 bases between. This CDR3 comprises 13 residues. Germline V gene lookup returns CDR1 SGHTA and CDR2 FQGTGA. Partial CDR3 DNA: TGTGCCAGCAGCCCCCCTAGCTACAATGAG. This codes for CASSPPSYNE. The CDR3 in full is CASSPPSYNEQFF.

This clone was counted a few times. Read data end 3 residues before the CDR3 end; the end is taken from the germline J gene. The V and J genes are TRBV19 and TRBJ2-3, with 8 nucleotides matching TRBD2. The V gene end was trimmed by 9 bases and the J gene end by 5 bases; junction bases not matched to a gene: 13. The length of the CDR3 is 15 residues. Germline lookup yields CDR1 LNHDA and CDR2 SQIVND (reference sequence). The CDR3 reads CASISSGAGGDTQYF. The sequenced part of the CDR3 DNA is TGTGCCAGCATCAGTAGCGGGGCGGGGGGAGATACG.

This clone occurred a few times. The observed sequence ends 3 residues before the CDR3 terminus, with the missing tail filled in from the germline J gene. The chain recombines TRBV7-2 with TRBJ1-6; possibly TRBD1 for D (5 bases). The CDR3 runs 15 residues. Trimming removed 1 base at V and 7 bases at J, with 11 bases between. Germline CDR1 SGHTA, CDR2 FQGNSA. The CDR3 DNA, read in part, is TGTGCCAGCAGCTTAGGGGGCCCCGCCAATTCACCC. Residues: CASSLGGPANSP. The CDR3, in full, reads CASSLGGPANSPLHF.

CDR3 sequence: CASSNKPGLAGSYNEQFF. The part of the CDR3 DNA that was read is TGTGCCAGCTCGAACAAGCCGGGACTAGCGGGCTCCTACAATGAG. The J gene is TRBJ2-1, the V gene TRBV18, with 12 bases that match TRBD2. The read falls 3 residues short of the CDR3 end, and the missing part is taken from the germline J gene. CDR3 length: 18 amino acids. Unmatched junction bases numbered 9, after V lost 6 bases and J lost 0 bases. CDR1 and CDR2 (germline): KGHSH, LQKENI.

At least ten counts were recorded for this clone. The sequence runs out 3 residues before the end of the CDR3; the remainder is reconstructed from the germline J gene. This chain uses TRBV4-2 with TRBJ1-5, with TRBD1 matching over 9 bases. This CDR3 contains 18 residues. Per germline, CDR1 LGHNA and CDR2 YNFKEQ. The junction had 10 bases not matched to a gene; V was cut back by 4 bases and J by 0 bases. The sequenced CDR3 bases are TGTGCCAGCAGCCCGGGATCGGGACAGGGTAGTAGCAATCAGCCC. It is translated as CASSPGSGQGSSNQP. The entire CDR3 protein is CASSPGSGQGSSNQPQHF.

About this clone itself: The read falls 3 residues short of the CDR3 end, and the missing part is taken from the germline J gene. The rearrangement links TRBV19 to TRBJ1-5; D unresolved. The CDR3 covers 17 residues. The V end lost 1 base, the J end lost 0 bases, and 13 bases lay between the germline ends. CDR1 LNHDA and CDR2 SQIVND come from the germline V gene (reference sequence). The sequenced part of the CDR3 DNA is TGTGCCAGTAGTATAGGGGCTCCCTCAGGTAGCAATCAGCCC. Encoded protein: CASSIGAPSGSNQP. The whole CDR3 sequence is CASSIGAPSGSNQPQHF.

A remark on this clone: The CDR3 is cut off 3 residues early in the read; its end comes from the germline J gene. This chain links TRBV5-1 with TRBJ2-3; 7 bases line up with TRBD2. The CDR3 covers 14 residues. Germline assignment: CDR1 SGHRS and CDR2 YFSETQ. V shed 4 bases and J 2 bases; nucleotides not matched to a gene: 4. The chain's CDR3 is CASSPGLSTDTQYF. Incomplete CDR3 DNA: TGCGCCAGCAGCCCGGGACTATCCACAGATACG.

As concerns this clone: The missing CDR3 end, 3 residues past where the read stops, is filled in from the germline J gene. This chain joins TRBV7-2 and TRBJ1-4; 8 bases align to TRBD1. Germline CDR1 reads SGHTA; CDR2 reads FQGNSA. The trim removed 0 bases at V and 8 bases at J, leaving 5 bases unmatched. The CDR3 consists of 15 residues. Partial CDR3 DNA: TGTGCCAGCAGCTTAGCCCCGGACAGGGCGGAAAAA. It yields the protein CASSLAPDRAEK. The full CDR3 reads CASSLAPDRAEKLFF.

The CDR3 reads CASSPVAVYEQYF. Partial CDR3 DNA: TGTGCCAGCAGCCCAGTAGCGGTCTACGAG. The chain combines TRBV7-9 with TRBJ2-7; tentatively, D is TRBD2 (6 bases). The sequenced fragment ends 3 residues before the CDR3 boundary, so the rest is inferred from the germline J gene. This CDR3 contains 13 residues. Germline loops: CDR1 SEHNR, CDR2 FQNEAQ (reference sequence). Trimming pared 5 bases from V and 3 bases from J, leaving 11 bases between.

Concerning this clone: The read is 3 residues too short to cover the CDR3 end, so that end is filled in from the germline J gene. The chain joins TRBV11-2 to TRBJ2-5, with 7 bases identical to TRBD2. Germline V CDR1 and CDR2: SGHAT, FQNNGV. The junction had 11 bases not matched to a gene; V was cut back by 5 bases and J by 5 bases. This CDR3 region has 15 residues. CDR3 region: CASSPGTTQRETQYF. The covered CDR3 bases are TGTGCCAGCAGCCCCGGGACTACACAAAGGGAGACC.

The CDR3 here is CSASKLAGAGSNEQFF. CDR3 DNA, as far as it was read: TGCAGTGCTAGTAAACTAGCGGGGGCCGGGAGCAATGAG. The V and J genes are TRBV20-1 and TRBJ2-1, with 11 bases lining up with TRBD2. The sequence runs out 3 residues before the end of the CDR3; the remainder is reconstructed from the germline J gene. The V gene's germline CDR1 is DFQATT and CDR2 SNEGSKA (reference sequence). The ends lost 3 bases at V and 6 bases at J; junction bases unmatched: 10. The CDR3 is 16 residues long.

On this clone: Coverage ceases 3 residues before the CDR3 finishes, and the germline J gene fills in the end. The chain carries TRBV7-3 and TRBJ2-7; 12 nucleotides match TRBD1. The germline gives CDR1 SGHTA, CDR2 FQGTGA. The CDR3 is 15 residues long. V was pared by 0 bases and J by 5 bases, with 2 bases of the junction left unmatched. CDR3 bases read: TGTGCCAGCAGCTTAACGGGACAGGGGGCCCACGAG. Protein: CASSLTGQGAHE. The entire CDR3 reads CASSLTGQGAHEQYF.

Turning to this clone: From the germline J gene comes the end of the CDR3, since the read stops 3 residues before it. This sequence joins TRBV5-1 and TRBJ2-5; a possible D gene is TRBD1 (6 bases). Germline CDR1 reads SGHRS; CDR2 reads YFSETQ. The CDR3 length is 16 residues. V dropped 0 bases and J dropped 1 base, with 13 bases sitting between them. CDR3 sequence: CASSLGELGGQETQYF. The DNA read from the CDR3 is TGCGCCAGCAGCTTGGGAGAACTAGGGGGCCAAGAGACC. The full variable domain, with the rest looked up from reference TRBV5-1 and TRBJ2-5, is KAGVTQTPRYLIKTRGQQVTLSCSPISGHRSVSWYQQTPGQGLQFLFEYFSETQRNKGNFPGRFSGRQFSNSRSEMNVSTLELGDSALYLCASSLGELGGQETQYFGPGTRLLVL.

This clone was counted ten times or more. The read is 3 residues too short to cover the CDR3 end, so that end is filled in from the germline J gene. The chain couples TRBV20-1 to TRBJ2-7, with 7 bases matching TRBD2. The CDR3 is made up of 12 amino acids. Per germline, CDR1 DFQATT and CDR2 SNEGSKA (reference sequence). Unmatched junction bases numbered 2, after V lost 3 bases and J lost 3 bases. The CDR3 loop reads CSARASGYEQYF. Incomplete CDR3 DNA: TGCAGTGCTAGGGCTAGCGGCTACGAG.

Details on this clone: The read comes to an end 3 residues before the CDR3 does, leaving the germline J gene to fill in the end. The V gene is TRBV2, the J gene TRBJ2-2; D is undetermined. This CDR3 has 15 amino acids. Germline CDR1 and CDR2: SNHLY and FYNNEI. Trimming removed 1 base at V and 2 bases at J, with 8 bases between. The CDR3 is CASSEGTTNTGELFF. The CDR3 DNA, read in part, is TGTGCCAGCAGTGAAGGAACTACCAACACCGGGGAG.

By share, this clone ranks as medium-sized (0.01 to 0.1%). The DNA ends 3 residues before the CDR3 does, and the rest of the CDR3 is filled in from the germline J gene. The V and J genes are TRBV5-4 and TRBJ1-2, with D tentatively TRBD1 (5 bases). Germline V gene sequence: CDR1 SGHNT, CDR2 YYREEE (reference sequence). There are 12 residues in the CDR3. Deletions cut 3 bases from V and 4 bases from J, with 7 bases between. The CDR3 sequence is CASSSDSYGYTF. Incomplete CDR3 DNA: TGTGCCAGCAGCTCAGACAGCTATGGC.

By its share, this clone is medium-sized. The sequenced part of the CDR3 DNA is TGTGCCAGCAGTTTTCAACTTCCGGGACTAGCGGGAGGAGTGGGTGAG. Translating it yields CASSFQLPGLAGGVGE. The whole CDR3 sequence reads CASSFQLPGLAGGVGEQFF. The chain recombines TRBV12-3 or TRBV12-4 with TRBJ2-1, with TRBD2 matching 15 bases. Sequencing ends 3 residues short of the CDR3 end; the germline J gene provides the rest. The J segment lost 9 bases and the V segment lost 3 bases, leaving 15 bases of the junction unmatched. The CDR3 has 19 amino acids.

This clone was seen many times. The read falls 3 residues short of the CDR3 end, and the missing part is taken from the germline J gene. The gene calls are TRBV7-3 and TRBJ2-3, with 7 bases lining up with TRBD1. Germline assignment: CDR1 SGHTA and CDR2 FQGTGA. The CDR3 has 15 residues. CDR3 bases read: TGTGCCAGCAGCTTATCAGAGGGGGCAACCGTAACG. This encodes CASSLSEGATVT. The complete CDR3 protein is CASSLSEGATVTQYF. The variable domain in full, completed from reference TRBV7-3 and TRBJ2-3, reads GAGVSQTPSNKVTEKGKYVELRCDPISGHTALYWYRQSLGQGPEFLIYFQGTGAADDSGLPNDRFFAVRPEGSVSTLKIQRTERGDSAVYLCASSLSEGATVTQYFGPGTRLTVL.

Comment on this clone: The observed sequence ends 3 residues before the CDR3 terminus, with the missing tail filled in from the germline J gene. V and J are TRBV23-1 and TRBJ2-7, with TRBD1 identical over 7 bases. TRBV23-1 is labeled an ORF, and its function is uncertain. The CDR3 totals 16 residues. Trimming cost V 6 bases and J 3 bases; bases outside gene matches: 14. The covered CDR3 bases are TGCGCCAGCAGCCACGTAGGCTGGGGACAGCACTACGAG. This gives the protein CASSHVGWGQHYE. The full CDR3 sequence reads CASSHVGWGQHYEQYF.